This is a list of T cell receptor beta chains from one sample in a study of blood T cell repertoires in COVID-19. The data were produced by immunoSEQ multiplex PCR, yet TCRdb's version contains in-frame clones alone and is incomplete. The sample has some 170,000 clones; 80% to 90% are singletons. The sequencing input was PBMCs or T cells enriched from blood (not recorded which). All receptors come from a man between 45 and 60 years old who had recovered from COVID-19. The CDR3 runs from the conserved cysteine through the conserved F or W. D genes are given only for firm matches. Clone size is not always given. Where it is, it says once, few, many or a class for expanded clones.

abundance	v_gene	d_gene	j_gene	CDR3nt	CDR3aa
.	TRBV18	TRBD1	TRBJ2-7	TGTGCCAGCTCACCCTTGGACAGGGGCGGCGAGCAGTACTTC	CASSPLDRGGEQYF
.	TRBV4-1	TRBD1	TRBJ2-7	TGCGCCAGCAGCCAACCTGGACAGGTTGGCGAGCAGTACTTC	CASSQPGQVGEQYF
.	TRBV18	TRBD1	TRBJ1-4	TGTGCCAGCTCATTAACCGGGACAGATAATGAAAAACTGTTTTTT	CASSLTGTDNEKLFF
.	TRBV18	.	TRBJ1-4	TGTGCCAGCTCACCGACATCAACTAATGAAAAACTGTTTTTT	CASSPTSTNEKLFF
.	TRBV10-3	.	TRBJ1-2	TGTGCCATCAGCGACGGAAGGGGGACGTTGGGATATGGCTACACCTTC	CAISDGRGTLGYGYTF
.	TRBV11-3	TRBD2	TRBJ2-5	TGTGCCAGCAGCTTAGGGGGGACTAGCGGCAAAGAGACCCAGTACTTC	CASSLGGTSGKETQYF
.	TRBV18	.	TRBJ2-3	TGTGCCAGCTCACTTGCCGAGACTCGAACGCAGTATTTT	CASSLAETRTQYF
.	TRBV3-1/TRBV3-2	TRBD1	TRBJ1-2	TGTGCCAGCAGCCCTGCAGGGGGCGCAGGTTATGGCTACACCTTC	CASSPAGGAGYGYTF
.	TRBV6-5	TRBD2	TRBJ2-4	TGTGCCAGCAGGGATAGCGGGGGGGCCACGTTTACTCAGTACTTC	CASRDSGGATFTQYF
.	TRBV11-2	.	TRBJ2-1	TGTGCCAGCAGCTTAGTCCCCAGTACAGCATACAATGAGCAGTTCTTC	CASSLVPSTAYNEQFF
.	TRBV2	.	TRBJ1-4	TGTGCCAGCATCCAGGGGACGCGAGGGGAAAAACTGTTTTTT	CASIQGTRGEKLFF
.	TRBV13	.	TRBJ1-1	TGTGCCAGCAGCTTAAGGGGGAACACTGAAGCTTTCTTT	CASSLRGNTEAFF
.	TRBV19	.	TRBJ1-1	TGTGCCAGTAGTATGTATATGAACACTGAAGCTTTCTTT	CASSMYMNTEAFF
.	TRBV11-3	TRBD1	TRBJ2-1	TGTGCCAGCAGCTTAGAGCTGGGACAGGGAGGTGAGCAGTTCTTC	CASSLELGQGGEQFF
few	TRBV14	.	TRBJ2-1	TGTGCCAGTTCCGGGGGGCGGCATGAGCAGTTCTTC	CASSGGRHEQFF
.	TRBV5-4	.	TRBJ2-2	TGTGCCAGCAGGCCCGGGACAACGAACACCGGGGAGCTGTTTTTT	CASRPGTTNTGELFF
.	TRBV4-1	TRBD1	TRBJ1-4	TGCGCCAGCAGCCAAACATACAGGGGAAAGGGTGAAAAACTGTTTTTT	CASSQTYRGKGEKLFF
.	TRBV27	TRBD2	TRBJ2-2	TGTGCCAGCAGTTTCTCCGGGGGGGGCACCGGGGAGCTGTTTTTT	CASSFSGGGTGELFF
.	TRBV19	.	TRBJ2-3	TGTGCCAGTAGTATCGGCCAACAGGGCACAGATACGCAGTATTTT	CASSIGQQGTDTQYF
.	TRBV18	TRBD1	TRBJ2-3	TGTGCCAGCTCACCGGCGACAGGGAGCACAGATACGCAGTATTTT	CASSPATGSTDTQYF
.	TRBV18	.	TRBJ1-3	TGTGCCAGCTCACCACTGGGCAACTCTGGAAACACCATATATTTT	CASSPLGNSGNTIYF
.	TRBV5-4	TRBD1	TRBJ1-1	TGTGCCAGCAGCGCTGACAGGGGAGACACTGAAGCTTTCTTT	CASSADRGDTEAFF
.	TRBV14	TRBD1	TRBJ1-2	TGTGCCAGCAGCCAAGTGGGACAGGGGGCGTATGGCTACACCTTC	CASSQVGQGAYGYTF
once	TRBV6-4	.	TRBJ1-2	TGTGCCAGCAGTGACTCGCCGGACTATGGCTACACCTTC	CASSDSPDYGYTF
.	TRBV7-9	TRBD1	TRBJ1-6	TGTGCCAGCAGCCAGGGGGCCACAGGTTATAATTCACCCCTCCACTTT	CASSQGATGYNSPLHF
few	TRBV4-2	.	TRBJ1-2	TGTGCCAGCAGCCAAGAGCGTTCGGGGATAATAGGTGGCTATGGCTACACCTTC	CASSQERSGIIGGYGYTF
.	TRBV5-6	.	TRBJ2-1	TGTGCCAGCAGCGTGCAACAGGGCAATGAGCAGTTCTTC	CASSVQQGNEQFF
once	TRBV7-9	.	TRBJ1-5	TGTGCCAGCAGCTTAGACATGAGCAATCAGCCCCAGCATTTT	CASSLDMSNQPQHF